The rows below give T cell receptor beta chains drawn from one sample of a study of CXCR3-negative and CXCR3-positive naive CD8 T cells. Following a re-call of the 5' RACE reads, TCRdb has one entry per CDR3 protein and lacks DNA. The record lists around 110,000 distinct CDR3 sequences, of which the ten most abundant hold roughly 0.38%. Sequenced sample: naive CXCR3+ CD8+ T cells from blood. These receptors all come from a human donor in good health. Some clones in this sample may be carry-over from other donors' samples. The CDR3 runs from the conserved cysteine through the conserved F or W.

v_gene: TRBV7-9
j_gene: TRBJ1-1
CDR3aa: CASSFVVTEAFF

v_gene: TRBV20-1
j_gene: TRBJ1-2
CDR3aa: CSARDSAGGNYGYTF

v_gene: TRBV7-3
j_gene: TRBJ2-7
CDR3aa: CASSLGWGYEQYF

v_gene: TRBV18
j_gene: TRBJ2-7
CDR3aa: CASSPMGGSDEQYF

v_gene: TRBV4-1
j_gene: TRBJ2-5
CDR3aa: CASRPTFGAETQYF

v_gene: TRBV29-1
j_gene: TRBJ2-7
CDR3aa: CSVEAEEVDSRFEQYF

v_gene: TRBV7-9
j_gene: TRBJ1-1
CDR3aa: CASSLAGYGDTEAFF

v_gene: TRBV7-9
j_gene: TRBJ1-2
CDR3aa: CASSLEASHGYTF

v_gene: TRBV5-1
j_gene: TRBJ2-1
CDR3aa: CASSGQGIEQFF

v_gene: TRBV5-8
j_gene: TRBJ1-1
CDR3aa: CASSLAADATEAFF

v_gene: TRBV29-1
j_gene: TRBJ2-1
CDR3aa: CSVYRAPGNEQFF

v_gene: TRBV2
j_gene: TRBJ2-7
CDR3aa: CATGGGSTYEQYF

v_gene: TRBV7-6
j_gene: TRBJ2-7
CDR3aa: CASSLRSDEQYF

v_gene: TRBV7-9
j_gene: TRBJ2-1
CDR3aa: CASSLGTGDFF

v_gene: TRBV12-3/TRBV12-4
j_gene: TRBJ2-5
CDR3aa: CASSLNSGGQETQYF

v_gene: TRBV6-1
j_gene: TRBJ2-1
CDR3aa: CASSVRGEQFF

v_gene: TRBV20-1
j_gene: TRBJ2-3
CDR3aa: CSARESGGPDTQYF

v_gene: TRBV9
j_gene: TRBJ2-7
CDR3aa: CASSVAGEPTYEQYF